The 5 T cell receptor beta chains in this list originate from one sample, sequenced in a study of fetal regulatory T cell absence and autoimmunity. Here immunoSEQ multiplex PCR was the method, and the copy in TCRdb shows in-frame clones only, minus some. The top ten clones hold 0.35% to 0.5% of a sample with about 50,000 clones, roughly four fifths of them seen once. Sequencing used cord blood. The receptor set was obtained from a newborn boy with IPEX syndrome.

This clone has only one observation. The rearrangement uses TRBV2 and TRBJ1-4, with D maybe TRBD1 (6 bases). Trimming took 4 bases from V and 0 from J, leaving 12 bases between them. This CDR3 is built from 16 residues. Per the germline V gene, CDR1 is SNHLY and CDR2 is FYNNEI. CDR3: CASSGGQSATNEKLFF. DNA of the CDR3: TGTGCCAGCAGTGGAGGACAGTCTGCAACTAATGAAAAACTGTTTTTT.

The sample holds one count of this clone. The chain combines TRBV30 with TRBJ1-1, with 11 bases identical to TRBD1. The junction had 9 bases not matched to a gene; V was cut back by 8 bases and J by 4 bases. The CDR3 extends over 14 amino acids. Germline loops: CDR1 GTSNPN, CDR2 SVGIG (reference sequence). CDR3 sequence (DNA): TGTGCCCGACAACCGGGACAGGGGGGCACTGAAGCTTTCTTT. Translation gives CARQPGQGGTEAFF.

The genes are TRBV7-9 and TRBJ1-2; possibly TRBD1 for D (6 bases). Germline-derived CDR1 and CDR2 are SEHNR and FQNEAQ (reference sequence). The CDR3 covers 13 residues. V dropped 2 bases and J dropped 4 bases, with 8 bases sitting between them. CDR3 DNA sequence: TGTGCCAGCAGCTTACAGGGGCGCTATGGCTACACCTTC. It codes for CASSLQGRYGYTF.

The chain is built from TRBV7-2 and TRBJ1-4; D gene uncertain. The V gene lost 2 bases and the J gene lost 6 bases, with 4 bases spanning the gap. The CDR3 length is 12 residues. Germline CDR1 is SGHTA and CDR2 is FQGNSA. CDR3 DNA: TGTGCCAGCAGCTTACTAGATGAAAAACTGTTTTTT. This translates into CASSLLDEKLFF. The full variable domain, its missing parts supplied by reference TRBV7-2 and TRBJ1-4, is GAGVSQSPSNKVTEKGKDVELRCDPISGHTALYWYRQSLGQGLEFLIYFQGNSAPDKSGLPSDRFSAERTGGSVSTLTIQRTQQEDSAVYLCASSLLDEKLFFGSGTQLSVL.

The rearrangement joins TRBV7-2 to TRBJ1-2, with D possibly matching TRBD1 (6 bases). The length of the CDR3 is 13 residues. Germline CDR1 is SGHTA and CDR2 is FQGNSA. Trimming left V 6 bases short and J 5 bases short, with 13 bases between. In DNA, the CDR3 is TGTGCCAGCAGTTTGACAGGACGGTATGGCTACACCTTC. It codes for CASSLTGRYGYTF. Supplemented by reference TRBV7-2 and TRBJ1-2, the full variable domain reads GAGVSQSPSNKVTEKGKDVELRCDPISGHTALYWYRQSLGQGLEFLIYFQGNSAPDKSGLPSDRFSAERTGGSVSTLTIQRTQQEDSAVYLCASSLTGRYGYTFGSGTRLTVV.